These 24 T cell receptor beta chains originate from one sample sequenced in a study of blood T cells in healthy people across ages. Alongside a J-beta primer mix, a sample-barcoded 5' primer served in a second PCR lasting 7 to 11 cycles. TCRdb itself ran the 5' RACE reads through MiXCR, one entry per CDR3 protein. Among roughly 900,000 distinct CDR3 sequences listed, more than 25% were seen once. Source material: blood. The source is an elderly woman in good health.

This clonotype has ten or more counts. This chain uses TRBV7-2 with TRBJ1-1; D is perhaps TRBD1 (5 bases). CDR3 length: 15 residues. V was trimmed by 4 bases and J by 2 bases, leaving 14 bases between them. Germline CDR1 SGHTA, CDR2 FQGNSA. The CDR3 DNA reads as TGTGCCAGCAGCTCCCCCAGACAGTCCAACACTGAAGCTTTCTTT. Its translation is CASSSPRQSNTEAFF. The complete variable domain, with remaining parts taken from reference TRBV7-2 and TRBJ1-1, reads GAGVSQSPSNKVTEKGKDVELRCDPISGHTALYWYRQSLGQGLEFLIYFQGNSAPDKSGLPSDRFSAERTGGSVSTLTIQRTQQEDSAVYLCASSSPRQSNTEAFFGQGTRLTVV.

CDR3 DNA sequence: TGCAGTGCTCACAGGGGAGGAGGGTCTGAAGCTTTCTTT. It yields the protein CSAHRGGGSEAFF. The chain employs TRBV20-1 and TRBJ1-1; 7 bases match TRBD1. There are 13 residues in the CDR3. The germline CDR1 and CDR2 sequences are DFQATT and SNEGSKA (reference sequence). V was pared by 5 bases and J by 6 bases, with 9 bases of the junction left unmatched.

The chain uses TRBV19 and TRBJ2-5, with D possibly being TRBD1 (5 bases). This CDR3 is built from 14 residues. V lost 3 bases to trimming and J lost 2 bases, with 10 bases between them. The germline V gene encodes CDR1 LNHDA and CDR2 SQIVND (reference sequence). The CDR3 is CASSIGRGQETQYF. CDR3 nucleotide sequence: TGTGCCAGTAGTATTGGTAGGGGACAAGAGACCCAGTACTTC.

This clonotype was seen many times. The chain links TRBV20-1 to TRBJ1-2, with D hard to call. The V end was cut by 3 bases, the J end by 3 bases, with 17 bases between. Germline lookup yields CDR1 DFQATT and CDR2 SNEGSKA (reference sequence). CDR3 length equals 15 residues. The CDR3 spells CSASSSDAGYYGYTF. The DNA for the CDR3 is TGCAGTGCTAGTTCCTCGGACGCCGGATACTATGGCTACACCTTC.

The V gene is TRBV30, the J gene TRBJ2-1; TRBD2 matches 8 bases. The CDR3 length is 14 residues. Germline values: CDR1 GTSNPN, CDR2 SVGIG (reference sequence). Trimming took 4 bases from V and 9 from J; bases not matched to a gene: 11. This chain's CDR3 is CAWITGGASGEQFF. The CDR3 nucleotides are TGTGCCTGGATCACCGGGGGGGCGTCGGGTGAGCAGTTCTTC.

This clonotype was picked up many times. The chain recombines TRBV7-9 with TRBJ2-5, with 11 nucleotides matching TRBD2. The CDR3 covers 13 residues. Trimming at V came to 5 bases and at J to 5 bases, leaving 1 base not matched to a gene. CDR1 and CDR2 from the germline V gene are SEHNR and FQNEAQ (reference sequence). CDR3 sequence reads: CASSRTSGETQYF. Written as DNA, the CDR3 is TGTGCCAGCAGCCGGACTAGCGGGGAGACCCAGTACTTC.

This clonotype was detected many times. The CDR3 here is CASSLSRQGSAYEKLFF. Here the CDR3 DNA reads TGCGCCAGCAGCTTGTCCCGACAGGGAAGCGCGTACGAAAAACTGTTTTTT. The chain employs TRBV5-1 and TRBJ1-4; 7 nucleotides line up with TRBD1. After removal of 1 base from V and 8 bases from J, the junction contained 14 bases not matched to a gene. The CDR3 loop spans 17 amino acids. The germline CDR1 and CDR2 sequences are SGHRS and YFSETQ.

This chain joins TRBV2 and TRBJ1-2; perhaps TRBD1 as D (5 bases). Per the germline V gene, CDR1 is SNHLY and CDR2 is FYNNEI. Trimming stripped 7 bases from V and 0 bases from J, with 12 bases between. The CDR3 loop spans 14 amino acids. The CDR3 protein is CASTAGGANYGYTF. Written as DNA, the CDR3 is TGTGCCAGCACTGCGGGGGGGGCTAACTATGGCTACACCTTC.

This clonotype was counted ten times or more. CDR3 amino acids: CASSLKGSGRYTSYEQYF. CDR3 sequence (DNA): TGTGCCAGCAGCTTAAAAGGTAGTGGGCGGTATACCTCCTACGAGCAGTACTTC. The chain has TRBV7-2 and TRBJ2-7, with unresolved D. V was cut by 2 bases and J by 0 bases, with 20 bases left in between. The CDR3 runs 18 residues. CDR1 is SGHTA and CDR2 is FQGNSA in the germline V gene.

Comments on this clonotype: A read error is possible here, since a much larger clone lies one base away. The rearrangement uses TRBV15 and TRBJ2-1; 9 nucleotides match TRBD1. The CDR3 runs to 16 residues. Germline CDR1 reads LNHNV; CDR2 reads YYDKDF (reference sequence). In DNA, the CDR3 is TGTGCCACCAGCAGAACCGGACAGGGGATGAACAATGGGCAGTTCTTC. Protein: CATSRTGQGMNNGQFF.

For this clonotype: One junction end does not reproduce the germline sequence, and a read error may be involved. The chain uses TRBV14 and TRBJ1-2; D possibly corresponds to TRBD1 (6 bases). The CDR3 has 17 residues. Germline CDR1 SGHDN, CDR2 FVKESK. The CDR3 loop reads CASRPAGTPTLNYGCTF. The CDR3 DNA is TGTGCCAGCAGACCTGCCGGGACACCGACACTTAACTATGGCTGCACCTTC. Filled out from reference TRBV14 and TRBJ1-2, the complete variable domain reads EAGVTQFPSHSVIEKGQTVTLRCDPISGHDNLYWYRRVMGKEIKFLLHFVKESKQDESGMPNNRFLAERTGGTYSTLKVQPAELEDSGVYFCASRPAGTPTLNYGCTFGSGTRLTVV.

This clonotype was observed at least ten times. The genes are TRBV6-5 and TRBJ2-5; 10 bases line up with TRBD2. The germline CDR1 and CDR2 sequences are MNHEY and SVGAGI. Trimming at V came to 8 bases and at J to 5 bases, leaving 11 bases not matched to a gene. CDR3 length equals 15 residues. CDR3 nucleotide sequence: TGTGCCAGCGGCGAAGCGGGGGGGCGTGAGGAGACCCAGTACTTC. This encodes CASGEAGGREETQYF.

In this sample, this clonotype turned up many times. The chain carries TRBV7-9 and TRBJ2-5, with 12 bases fitting TRBD2. This CDR3 contains 21 residues. Germline V lookup: CDR1 SEHNR, CDR2 FQNEAQ (reference sequence). Unmatched junction bases numbered 22, after V lost 3 bases and J lost 5 bases. The DNA for the CDR3 is TGTGCCAGCAGCTTCAGGCTAGCGGGGGGGCCGGCCTATCGACCCTGGGAGACCCAGTACTTC. It specifies CASSFRLAGGPAYRPWETQYF.

The V gene is TRBV11-2, the J gene TRBJ1-2; TRBD1 aligns across 7 bases. This CDR3 contains 16 residues. V was pared by 0 bases and J by 2 bases, with 6 bases of the junction left unmatched. CDR1 and CDR2 (germline): SGHAT, FQNNGV. CDR3 in DNA: TGTGCCAGCAGCTTAGATATCAACAGGGGCAACTATGGCTACACCTTC. This translates into CASSLDINRGNYGYTF.

This clonotype was found many times. V and J are TRBV7-2 and TRBJ2-7; 8 nucleotides agree with TRBD2. This CDR3 has 17 amino acids. Germline V gives CDR1 SGHTA, CDR2 FQGNSA. Unmatched junction bases numbered 11, after V lost 2 bases and J lost 2 bases. CDR3 amino acids: CASSLRSGTIEPYEQYF. CDR3 sequence (DNA): TGTGCCAGCAGCTTACGTAGCGGGACGATCGAGCCCTACGAGCAGTACTTC. The complete variable domain, with remaining parts taken from reference TRBV7-2 and TRBJ2-7, reads GAGVSQSPSNKVTEKGKDVELRCDPISGHTALYWYRQSLGQGLEFLIYFQGNSAPDKSGLPSDRFSAERTGGSVSTLTIQRTQQEDSAVYLCASSLRSGTIEPYEQYFGPGTRLTVT.

This clonotype was detected only a few times. A much bigger clone sits one base away, suggesting this may be a read error. This sequence joins TRBV5-5 and TRBJ2-7; D gene ambiguous. Trimming removed 0 bases at V and 7 bases at J, with 20 bases between. This CDR3 comprises 16 residues. The germline V gene encodes CDR1 SGHKS and CDR2 YYEKEE (reference sequence). CDR3 DNA sequence: TGTGCCAGCAGCTTGGGGGAACGCAGCTCCTACAATGAGCAGTACTTC. Amino acids: CASSLGERSSYNEQYF.

This clonotype turned up a few times. The V and J genes are TRBV7-9 and TRBJ1-2; 9 bases match TRBD1. V was clipped by 2 bases and J by 8 bases; unmatched bases: 9. Germline assignment: CDR1 SEHNR and CDR2 FQNEAQ (reference sequence). The CDR3 runs to 15 residues. CDR3 DNA: TGTGCCAGCAGCTTACTAGGGGACAGGGTCCGAGGCTACACCTTC. Translating gives CASSLLGDRVRGYTF.

This clonotype has a count of ten or more. Since a much larger clone is just one base distant, this may be a read error. J is TRBJ2-1 and V is TRBV6-2 or TRBV6-3, with TRBD2 identical over 8 bases. The DNA end is a closer match to TRBJ2-7, so the J assignment may be wrong. The CDR3 contains 15 residues. CDR1 is MNHEY, CDR2 SVGEGT, per germline. DNA for the CDR3: TGTGCCAGCAGCCGGATGGCGGGGGGATACAATGAGCAGTACTTC. It yields the protein CASSRMAGGYNEQYF.

This clonotype was found many times. The rearrangement joins TRBV7-2 to TRBJ2-1; 14 bases are shared with TRBD2. Germline V gene sequence: CDR1 SGHTA, CDR2 FQGNSA. CDR3 length: 15 amino acids. Unmatched junction bases numbered 4, after V lost 4 bases and J lost 8 bases. CDR3: CASSSGLAGGHEQFF. As DNA, the CDR3 is TGTGCCAGCAGCTCAGGACTAGCGGGGGGACATGAGCAGTTCTTC.

As for this clonotype: A much larger clone lies a single base off, so this may be a read error. The chain joins TRBV6-2 or TRBV6-3 to TRBJ2-3, with 9 bases identical to TRBD2. The CDR3 sequence is 15 residues long. Germline-derived CDR1 and CDR2 are MNHEY and SVGEGT. The CDR3 sequence is CASSALAGSTDAQYF. CDR3 bases: TGTGCCAGCAGCGCCCTAGCGGGAAGCACAGATGCGCAGTATTTT.

DNA for the CDR3: TGTGCCAGCAGTTACTCGGGGAAGGGACAGGCCTATGGCTACACCTTC. This translates into CASSYSGKGQAYGYTF. The chain uses TRBV6-5 and TRBJ1-2; the match to TRBD1 covers 8 bases. V was pared by 0 bases and J by 4 bases, with 7 bases of the junction left unmatched. The V gene's germline CDR1 is MNHEY and CDR2 SVGAGI. The CDR3 is 16 amino acids.

This clonotype was seen many times. J is TRBJ2-7 and V is TRBV12-3 or TRBV12-4, with 11 bases lining up with TRBD1. The CDR3 has 17 amino acids. V lost 2 bases, J lost 4 bases, and 10 bases stayed unmatched. The CDR3 region has the DNA TGTGCCAGCAGTTTAATTGTCGGACAGGGGGCGGGTTACGAGCAGTACTTC. Translated, it gives CASSLIVGQGAGYEQYF.

This clonotype has more than one count but fewer than ten. The chain uses TRBV12-3 or TRBV12-4 and TRBJ1-1; D possibly corresponds to TRBD1 (6 bases). Trimming stripped 3 bases from V and 1 base from J, with 12 bases between. The CDR3 length is 15 residues. The CDR3 sequence is CASSFWGLANTEAFF. The CDR3 coding sequence is TGTGCCAGCAGTTTTTGGGGGCTGGCGAACACTGAAGCTTTCTTT.

This clonotype was recorded many times. The rearrangement uses TRBV24-1 and TRBJ2-1, with 9 nucleotides matching TRBD2. The CDR3 runs 17 residues. Germline CDR1 is KGHDR and CDR2 is SFDVKD. V lost 3 bases to trimming and J lost 0 bases; unmatched junction nucleotides: 5. CDR3 loop: CATSDQRGAISYNEQFF. The CDR3 DNA reads as TGTGCCACCAGTGATCAGCGGGGGGCAATCTCCTACAATGAGCAGTTCTTC.